This T cell receptor (beta chain) was captured in a study of Graves' ophthalmopathy and Graves' hyperthyroidism. From germline, CDR1 is MNHEY and CDR2 SVGEGT. Between the trimmed V and J ends, which lost 2 bases and 1 base, there was a span of 18 bases. This CDR3 has 18 amino acids. This clonotype was seen more than once but under ten times. The authors amplified TCR beta CDR3 regions from RNA transcripts. HTBI primers were employed in first-round RT-PCR, then a second-round multiplex PCR followed. MiXCR was run by TCRdb on the multiplex PCR reads, yielding one entry per CDR3 protein. Here the sample spans hundreds of thousands of distinct CDR3 sequences, 22% being singletons.

J is TRBJ1-5 and V is TRBV6-2 or TRBV6-3; D gene unclear. The specimen sequenced was peripheral blood. The TCR originated in a woman aged 18-35 years with stable Graves' hyperthyroidism. Some clones in this sample may be carry-over from other donors' samples. The CDR3 loop is CASSYRRQTTGSNQPQHF. The CDR3 coding sequence is TGTGCCAGCAGTTACCGGCGTCAGACCACGGGGAGCAATCAGCCCCAGCATTTT.